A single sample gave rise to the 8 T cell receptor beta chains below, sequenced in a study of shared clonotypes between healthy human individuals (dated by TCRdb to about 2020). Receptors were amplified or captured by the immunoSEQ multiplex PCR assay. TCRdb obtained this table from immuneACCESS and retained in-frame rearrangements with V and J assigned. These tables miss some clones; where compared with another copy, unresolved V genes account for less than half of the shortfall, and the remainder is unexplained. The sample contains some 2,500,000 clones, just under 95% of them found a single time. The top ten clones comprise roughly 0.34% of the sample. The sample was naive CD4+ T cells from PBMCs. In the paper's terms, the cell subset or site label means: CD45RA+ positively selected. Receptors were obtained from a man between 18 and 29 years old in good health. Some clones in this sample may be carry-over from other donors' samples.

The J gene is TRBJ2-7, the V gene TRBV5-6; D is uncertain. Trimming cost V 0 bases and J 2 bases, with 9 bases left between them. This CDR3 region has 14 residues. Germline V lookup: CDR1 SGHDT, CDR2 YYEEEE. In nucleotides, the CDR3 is TGTGCCAGCAGCTTGGGGGGAAGAACCTACGAGCAGTACTTC. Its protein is CASSLGGRTYEQYF.

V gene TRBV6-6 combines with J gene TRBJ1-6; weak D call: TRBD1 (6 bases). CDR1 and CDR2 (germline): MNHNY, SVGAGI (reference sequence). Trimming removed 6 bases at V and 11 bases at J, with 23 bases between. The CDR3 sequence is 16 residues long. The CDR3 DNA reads TGTGCCAGCAGGGCCCCCCGGGACACCTCTGGGGCACCCCTCCACTTT. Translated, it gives CASRAPRDTSGAPLHF.

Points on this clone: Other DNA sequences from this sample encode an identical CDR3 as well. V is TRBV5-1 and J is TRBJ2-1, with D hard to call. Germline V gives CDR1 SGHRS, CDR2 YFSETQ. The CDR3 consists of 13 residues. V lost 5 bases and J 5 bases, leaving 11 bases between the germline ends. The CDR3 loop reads CASSPDPDNEQFF. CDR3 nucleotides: TGCGCCAGCAGTCCGGACCCAGACAATGAGCAGTTCTTC.

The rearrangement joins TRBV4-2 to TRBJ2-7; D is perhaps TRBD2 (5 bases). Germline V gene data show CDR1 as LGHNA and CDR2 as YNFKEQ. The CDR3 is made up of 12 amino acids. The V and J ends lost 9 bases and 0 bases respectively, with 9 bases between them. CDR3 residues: CASGRASYEQYF. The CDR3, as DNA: TGTGCCAGTGGGCGGGCCTCCTACGAGCAGTACTTC.

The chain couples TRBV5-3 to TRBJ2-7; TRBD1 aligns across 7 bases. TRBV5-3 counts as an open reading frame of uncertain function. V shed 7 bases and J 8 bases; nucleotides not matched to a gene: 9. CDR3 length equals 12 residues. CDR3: CARGLRQGKQYF. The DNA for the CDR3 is TGTGCCAGAGGACTGAGACAGGGTAAGCAGTACTTC.

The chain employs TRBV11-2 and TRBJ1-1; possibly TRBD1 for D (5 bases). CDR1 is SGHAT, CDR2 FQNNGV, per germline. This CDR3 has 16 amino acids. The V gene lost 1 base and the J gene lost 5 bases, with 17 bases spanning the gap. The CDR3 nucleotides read TGTGCCAGCAGCTTAGTGGGTTTCGGGGCGCGAACTGAAGCTTTCTTT. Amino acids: CASSLVGFGARTEAFF.

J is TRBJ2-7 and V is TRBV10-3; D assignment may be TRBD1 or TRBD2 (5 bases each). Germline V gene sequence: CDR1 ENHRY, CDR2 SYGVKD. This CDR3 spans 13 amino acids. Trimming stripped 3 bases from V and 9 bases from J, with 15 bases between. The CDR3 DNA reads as TGTGCCATCAGTGATGACAGCCGCCGGGGGCAGTACTTC. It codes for CAISDDSRRGQYF.

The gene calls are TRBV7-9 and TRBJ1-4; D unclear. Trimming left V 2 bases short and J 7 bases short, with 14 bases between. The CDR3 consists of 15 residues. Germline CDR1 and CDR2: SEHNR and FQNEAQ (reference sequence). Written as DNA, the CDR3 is TGTGCCAGCAGCTTATTCGGGGTCATGAGTGAAAAACTGTTTTTT. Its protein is CASSLFGVMSEKLFF.